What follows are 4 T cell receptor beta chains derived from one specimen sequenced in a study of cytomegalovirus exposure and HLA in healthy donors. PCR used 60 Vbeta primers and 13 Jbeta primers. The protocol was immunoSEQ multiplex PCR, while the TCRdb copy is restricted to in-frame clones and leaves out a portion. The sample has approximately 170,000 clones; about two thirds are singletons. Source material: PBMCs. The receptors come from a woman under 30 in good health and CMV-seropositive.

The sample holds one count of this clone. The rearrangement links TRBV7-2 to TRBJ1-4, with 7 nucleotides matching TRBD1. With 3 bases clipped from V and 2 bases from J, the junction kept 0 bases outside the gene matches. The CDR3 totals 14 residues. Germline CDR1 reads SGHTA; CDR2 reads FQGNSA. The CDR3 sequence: CASSLTGTNEKLFF. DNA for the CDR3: TGTGCCAGCAGCTTGACAGGGACTAATGAAAAACTGTTTTTT.

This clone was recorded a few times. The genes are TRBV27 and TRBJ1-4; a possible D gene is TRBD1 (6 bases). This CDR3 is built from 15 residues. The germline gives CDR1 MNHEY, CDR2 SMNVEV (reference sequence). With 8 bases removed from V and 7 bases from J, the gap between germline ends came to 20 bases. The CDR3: CASRGGLGTREKLFF. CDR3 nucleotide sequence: TGTGCCAGCCGAGGGGGTTTGGGGACCCGTGAAAAACTGTTTTTT.

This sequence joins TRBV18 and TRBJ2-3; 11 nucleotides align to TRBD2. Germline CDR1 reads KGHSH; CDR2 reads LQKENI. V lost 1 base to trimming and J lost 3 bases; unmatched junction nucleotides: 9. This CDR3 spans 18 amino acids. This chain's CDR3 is CASSPRVAGGYGTDTQYF. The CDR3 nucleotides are TGTGCCAGCTCACCACGTGTAGCGGGGGGGTATGGTACAGATACGCAGTATTTT.

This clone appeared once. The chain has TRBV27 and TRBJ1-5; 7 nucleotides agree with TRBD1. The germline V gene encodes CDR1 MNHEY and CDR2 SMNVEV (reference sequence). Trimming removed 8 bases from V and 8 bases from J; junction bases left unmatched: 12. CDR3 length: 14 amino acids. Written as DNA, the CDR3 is TGTGCCAGCTCAGGAGACAGGGCTCGGGAGCCCCAGCATTTT. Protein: CASSGDRAREPQHF.